The entry below gives a single T cell receptor (beta chain) sequence along with its context. Antigen unknown. The study pooled second doses at about 4 or about 12 weeks. Trimming removed 0 bases at V and 7 bases at J, with 12 bases between. CDR3 length equals 14 residues. Germline CDR1 and CDR2: MNHNY and SVGAGI (reference sequence). These data come from a study of T cell responses to AZD1222 COVID-19 vaccine. The study's findings and limits: Baseline seropositivity characterized only 5 or 6 AZD1222 recipients. Vaccine-associated CD4 TCRs spanned spike, dominant at 160-218 and 743-854.

Libraries were prepared by immunoSEQ multiplex PCR; TCRdb keeps only in-frame clonotypes and omits some of them. Of about 140,000 clones listed, 88% are singletons. This chain links TRBV6-6 with TRBJ2-5; no clear D gene. The sample here was peripheral blood, taken 28 days after the second AZD1222 dose. This receptor was obtained from an adult who received the AZD1222 COVID-19 vaccine. CDR3 in DNA: TGTGCCAGCAGTTACTCCATCGTCACGGTGACCCAGTACTTC. This gives the protein CASSYSIVTVTQYF.